This T cell receptor (beta chain) was sequenced during a study of blood T cell repertoires in COVID-19. Study context: Some COVID-19 samples were acute and others convalescent; all came from the United States, Italy and Spain.

As processed by the authors: It was from reference gene primer amplification that nucleated cell counts were estimated. Some clones are missing from TCRdb's copy, which holds only in-frame ones; the method was immunoSEQ multiplex PCR. V and J calls and clone size are copied from that table; D and trimming were computed from the DNA. The table includes around 300,000 clones, 85% to 90% detected once. Ages ranged from roughly 18 to 100 years, with residence in about 23 US areas. Input material: PBMCs or T cells enriched from blood (not recorded which). The TCR was taken from a woman between 18 and 29 years old with acute COVID-19.

CDR3 amino acids: CASSEYWGDHTEAFF. CDR3 DNA sequence: TGTGCCAGCAGTGAATACTGGGGGGACCACACTGAAGCTTTCTTT. The V gene is TRBV2, the J gene TRBJ1-1; D perhaps matches TRBD1 (5 bases). The V end lost 2 bases, the J end lost 3 bases, and 13 bases lay between the germline ends. The CDR3 extends over 15 amino acids. CDR1 and CDR2 from the germline V gene are SNHLY and FYNNEI.